Listed below are T cell receptor beta chains from one sample, sequenced in a study of T-cell memory formation after mild COVID-19. TCRdb re-called the 5' RACE reads with MiXCR, one entry per CDR3 protein. Among 140,000 to 150,000 distinct CDR3 sequences listed, around 21% were seen once. The sequenced sample consisted of PBMCs or a T cell subset sorted from them (not recorded which). These receptors all stem from an adult woman who had mild COVID-19 (a few samples of this study predate the infection). Cell type and time point are not known. Both conserved end residues are part of each CDR3. The D gene is left open where the match is weak. Some rows have no size entry. The others give once, few or many, or a class for an expanded clone.

DNA,CDR3,D,V,J,size
TGTGCCAGCAGCCAAGAAGGTCCGGATACGCAGTATTTT,CASSQEGPDTQYF,-,TRBV14,TRBJ2-3,-
TGTGCCAGCAGCCAAGTAAGCGGGGGGGTCTACAATGAGCAGTTCTTC,CASSQVSGGVYNEQFF,TRBD2,TRBV3-1,TRBJ2-1,many
TGTGCCAGCAGCTCGGACAGGGGGTCGGCTAACTATGGCTACACCTTC,CASSSDRGSANYGYTF,TRBD1,TRBV12-3/TRBV12-4,TRBJ1-2,many
TGCGCCAGCAGCCCGAGAGTCGACAGGTCCTACGAGCAGTACTTC,CASSPRVDRSYEQYF,-,TRBV5-1,TRBJ2-7,few
TGTGCCAGCAGTTCCGCCGGGACAGGGTCAGGGGAGCAGTACTTC,CASSSAGTGSGEQYF,TRBD1,TRBV6-2/TRBV6-3,TRBJ2-7,few
TGCGACAGCGGGCCAGGGCTACCCGAAGGCTACGAGCAGTACTTC,CDSGPGLPEGYEQYF,-,TRBV5-1,TRBJ2-7,-
TGCGCCAGCAGCTTGGCAGCGGGGGCCTACGAGCAGTACTTC,CASSLAAGAYEQYF,TRBD2,TRBV5-1,TRBJ2-7,many
TGTGCCAGCAGCCGGGACAGGGAGTCCCGGGGGGAAAAACTGTTTTTT,CASSRDRESRGEKLFF,TRBD1,TRBV4-2,TRBJ1-4,few
TGCGCCAGCAGCTCGGACAGGGGGCAATCACCCCTCCACTTT,CASSSDRGQSPLHF,TRBD1,TRBV5-1,TRBJ1-6,-
TGTGCCAGCAGTTACTCAGCCAGCTCTGGAAACACCATATATTTT,CASSYSASSGNTIYF,-,TRBV6-5,TRBJ1-3,few
TGTGCCACCAGCAGGAGAGGGACAGCTAACTATGGCTACACCTTC,CATSRRGTANYGYTF,TRBD1,TRBV15,TRBJ1-2,-
TGTGCCAGCAGCTTTGGTTGGGGGAACACTGAAGCTTTCTTT,CASSFGWGNTEAFF,-,TRBV7-9,TRBJ1-1,-
TGTGCCAGCAGCGTAGACCCTACGACAGGGGGCCAGCATTTT,CASSVDPTTGGQHF,TRBD1,TRBV9,TRBJ1-5,few
TGCGCCAGCAGCCCCTCACGGGATGGTGGAAACACCATATATTTT,CASSPSRDGGNTIYF,-,TRBV4-1,TRBJ1-3,few
TGTGCCAGCAGCCAGACTAGCAGGATTCTCACAGATACGCAGTATTTT,CASSQTSRILTDTQYF,TRBD2,TRBV4-2,TRBJ2-3,-
TGTGCCAGCACGCGGGCCCTTTATGGCTACACCTTC,CASTRALYGYTF,-,TRBV12-3/TRBV12-4,TRBJ1-2,-
TGCGCCAGCAGCCAAGAGACTAGCGGGAGGGGAACAACCGGGGAGCTGTTTTTT,CASSQETSGRGTTGELFF,TRBD2,TRBV4-3,TRBJ2-2,few
TGCAGTGCTCCTAGCAGCCAAGCGTCCCCCTACGAGCAGTACTTC,CSAPSSQASPYEQYF,-,TRBV20-1,TRBJ2-7,-
TGCGCCAGCAGCTATACAGGGCCGGAGACCCAGTACTTC,CASSYTGPETQYF,-,TRBV5-1,TRBJ2-5,-
TGTGCCAGCAGCCAAGAAAGGGAGGAGACCCAGTACTTC,CASSQEREETQYF,-,TRBV3-1,TRBJ2-5,many
TGTGCCAGCAGTCCACCCTCTCAGACCCAGTACTTC,CASSPPSQTQYF,-,TRBV12-3/TRBV12-4,TRBJ2-5,few
TGTGCCAGCAGCCCCCTGGACAGCGTGAACGAGCAGTACTTC,CASSPLDSVNEQYF,-,TRBV7-9,TRBJ2-7,few
TGTGCCAGCAGCCAGAACCGCAGGGGGACTAAGCAGTACTTC,CASSQNRRGTKQYF,-,TRBV14,TRBJ2-7,-
TGTGCCAGCAGTTTAACGGGGGCTTGGGGAGAGACCCAGTACTTC,CASSLTGAWGETQYF,-,TRBV12-3/TRBV12-4,TRBJ2-5,few
TGTGCCAGCAGCACGGGCCTCCTCTACGAGCAGTACTTC,CASSTGLLYEQYF,-,TRBV3-1,TRBJ2-7,few
TGTGCCAGCAGCTTCGCGGGACTAGCTAGGAGGGGCTCCACAGATACGCAGTATTTT,CASSFAGLARRGSTDTQYF,TRBD2,TRBV7-2,TRBJ2-3,many
TGCGCCAGCAACTTTGACAGGGGCACTGAAGCTTTCTTT,CASNFDRGTEAFF,TRBD1,TRBV5-1,TRBJ1-1,-
TGTGCCAGCAGCCGTGGACGAGGGTTCGCAGATACGCAGTATTTT,CASSRGRGFADTQYF,-,TRBV3-1,TRBJ2-3,few
TGTGCCAGCAGTTTATCCGCTCAATACACAGATACGCAGTATTTT,CASSLSAQYTDTQYF,-,TRBV12-3/TRBV12-4,TRBJ2-3,few
TGTGCCAGCAGCAATTTACGGACAGGGGCCAACTATGGCTACACCTTC,CASSNLRTGANYGYTF,-,TRBV21-1,TRBJ1-2,-
TGTGCCAGCACCGCGGGGGTCACCGGGGAGCTGTTTTTT,CASTAGVTGELFF,TRBD2,TRBV25-1,TRBJ2-2,-
TGTGCCAGCAGAGACTGGGGGGAGACCCAGTACTTC,CASRDWGETQYF,-,TRBV2,TRBJ2-5,few
TGTGCCAGCAGCGTGTCAAGCCGCCCTAGGGACAGAATTTCCTATGGCTACACCTTC,CASSVSSRPRDRISYGYTF,TRBD1,TRBV9,TRBJ1-2,-
TGTGCCAGCTCACGGCGGAGCGGGAGAGATACCGGGGAGCTGTTTTTT,CASSRRSGRDTGELFF,TRBD2,TRBV18,TRBJ2-2,many
TGTGCCACCAGCCGTACAGGGGAAACAGATACGCAGTATTTT,CATSRTGETDTQYF,TRBD1,TRBV15,TRBJ2-3,few
TGTGCCAGCTCACCGCAGGACGAGCAGTACTTC,CASSPQDEQYF,-,TRBV18,TRBJ2-7,-